Sequencing of this T cell receptor (beta chain) was carried out in a study of a mutant IDH1 vaccine in newly diagnosed glioma (dated by TCRdb to 2020 to 2022). Concerning the study at large: Vaccination began 4-6 weeks after radiotherapy alone, or alongside temozolomide cycles in the chemotherapy-containing groups. Of the 25 to 40 patients who were treated, about 62% were male and about 40% were female, and the mean age was approximately 40 years. Prior to enrollment, patients had been given standard therapy consisting of radiotherapy alone, temozolomide alone, or radiochemotherapy with temozolomide, with the combination given to most patients. Visit V12 was the week-35 safety follow-up and visit V13 was the week-47 end of study. Peripheral blood was collected at six visits: V03 (baseline), V05, V07, V10, V12 and V13. Longitudinal TCRB deep sequencing was done for 25 to 30 treated patients, wherever samples were available for exploratory analyses. On the study overall, not on this receptor specifically: Availability determined which PBMC samples were chosen for TCRB deep sequencing. Immune responses induced by the vaccine were seen in roughly 92% of patients across multiple MHC alleles. Pseudoprogression appeared unrelated to alterations in the top peripheral T cell clonotypes detected by TCRB sequencing. According to the authors, sample limitations meant that analyses of patient blood samples could not be reproduced.

As to this clone: Its specific antigen is unknown. Per-base qualities were not stored, and no clone one base away is much larger.

The sample's time point label, in plain terms: week 47, end of study. A 20-mer mutant IDH1 peptide at 300 micrograms in Montanide made up each vaccine dose, which was injected subcutaneously together with topical imiquimod. Patients received eight vaccinations in weeks 1, 3, 5, 7, 11, 15, 19 and 23, corresponding to visits V03 through V10. All donors had newly diagnosed IDH1-mutant astrocytomas of WHO grade 3 or 4 that showed loss of nuclear ATRX. The samples were drawn from NOA16, a multicentre, single-arm, open-label phase I trial in Germany that tested a mutant IDH1 peptide vaccine in humans for the first time. Genomic DNA for TCRB sequencing was extracted from EDTA blood using the DNeasy Blood and Tissue Kit. The library was generated by the immunoSEQ multiplex PCR assay. Following the manufacturer's protocol, the hsTCRB Kit was used to amplify rearranged TCR beta chain sequences. An Illumina MiSeq was used to sequence the TCRB libraries. The paper's processing steps were these. The kit vendor's proprietary platform handled demultiplexing, trimming and gene mapping. Here the immuneACCESS table is served through TCRdb, limited to in-frame sequences with V and J called. Missing clones are a known gap in these copies; in checked studies unresolved V genes cover under half, and the rest lacks a known reason. The V and J calls and the clone size are those of that table, but D and trimming were determined from the DNA. This sample comprises some 56,000 clones, roughly 80% of them detected only once. Of the sample, 5.3% is held by the ten largest clones.

The receptor was isolated from a man between 45 and 60 years old with glioma. This sample comprised PBMCs, obtained from a glioma patient whose treatment included an IDH1 peptide vaccine.

CDR3 region: CASSPGQGSGTEAFF. The DNA sequence follows: TGTGCCAGCAGCCCGGGACAGGGATCGGGCACTGAAGCTTTCTTT. Recombination joined TRBV5-4 with TRBJ1-1; 9 bases in the middle match TRBD1. CDR1 and CDR2 (SGHNT, YYREEE) derive from the germline V gene (reference sequence). At the junction V is shortened by 4 bases and J by 4 bases; bases outside the gene matches: 8. The CDR3 contains 15 residues, cysteine and phenylalanine counted. The CDR3 DNA has 45 bases and is translated from base 1.